This T cell receptor (beta chain) derives from a study of Ad26.COV2.S vaccination and SARS-CoV-2 variants. Treatment meaning: roughly 20 received Ad26.COV2.S at low or high dose, single or two shots; roughly five received placebo; per-sample allocation not given. It was on day 63 after the first vaccine or placebo injection that samples were taken. The vaccine antigen was prefusion-stabilized Wuhan SARS-CoV-2 spike. After removal of 6 bases from V and 1 base from J, the junction contained 8 bases not matched to a gene. The V gene's germline CDR1 is MDHEN and CDR2 SYDVKM. This CDR3 spans 15 amino acids. Sequenced by immunoSEQ multiplex PCR; TCRdb stores in-frame clones only, minus some. The sample carries some 450,000 clones, around 90% recorded once.

The sample consisted of peripheral blood, taken in a trial of Ad26.COV2.S vaccine versus placebo. The clonotype originates from a person aged 18-60 years who received the Ad26.COV2.S COVID-19 vaccine or a placebo. The rearrangement joins TRBV28 to TRBJ2-5; 7 nucleotides agree with TRBD1. The CDR3 DNA is TGTGCCAGCAGGTCAGAGAACAGGGGCCAAGAGACCCAGTACTTC. As protein: CASRSENRGQETQYF.